This T cell receptor beta chain was recovered during a study of shared clonotypes between healthy human individuals. Study-wide context: Per-donor plates numbered three CD4 naive, three CD4 memory, two CD8 naive and one CD8 memory.

As defined, naive CD8 cells were CD45RO-negative and positively selected for CCR7, with terminally differentiated effector memory CD45RA+ cells excluded. Sequenced by immunoSEQ multiplex PCR; TCRdb stores in-frame clones only, minus some. The data contain about 650,000 clones, roughly 95% of them singletons. Material for sequencing was naive CD8+ T cells sorted from blood. The sequence derives from a young woman in good health.

The CDR3 here is CASSLLPDSSYEQYF. The CDR3 nucleotides are TGTGCCAGCAGCTTACTTCCGGACAGCTCCTACGAGCAGTACTTC. The rearrangement joins TRBV13 to TRBJ2-7, with a weak D call TRBD1 (6 bases). V was pared by 2 bases and J by 0 bases, with 11 bases between. Germline V gene lookup returns CDR1 PRHDT and CDR2 FYEKMQ (reference sequence). The CDR3 covers 15 residues.